This T cell receptor (beta chain) was captured in a study of blood T cell repertoires in COVID-19. Turning to the study itself: Acute and convalescent COVID-19 samples came from the United States, Italy and Spain. Sample material is recorded as cDNA or gDNA derived from T cells, B-cell-depleted T cells, or PBMCs.

In the original workflow: Estimation of nucleated cell counts relied on the amplification of reference gene primers. This table comes from immunoSEQ multiplex PCR, and its TCRdb copy is limited to in-frame clones, with some not included. V, J and clone size reflect that table, while D and trimming were determined from the DNA. This table holds tens of thousands of clones, roughly four fifths found once. J lost 4 bases, V lost 4 bases, and 6 bases had no gene match. The CDR3 has 16 residues. CDR1 and CDR2 (germline): SGDLS, YYNGEE. The sequenced sample consisted of peripheral blood. This clonotype was sampled from a woman at least 80 years old with acute or convalescent COVID-19. V is TRBV9 and J is TRBJ2-5, with 14 bases aligning to TRBD2. This CDR3 is CASSPGLAGGGETQYF. CDR3 bases: TGTGCCAGCAGCCCCGGACTAGCGGGAGGCGGAGAGACCCAGTACTTC.